This is a list of T cell receptor beta chains from one sample in a study of blood T cell repertoires in COVID-19. Some clones are missing from TCRdb's copy, which holds only in-frame ones; the method was immunoSEQ multiplex PCR. The table has over 600,000 clones, 85% to 90% seen once. What was sequenced was peripheral blood. These receptors came from a woman younger than 30 with acute or convalescent COVID-19. CDR3s include the opening cysteine and the closing phenylalanine or tryptophan. D genes are given only for firm matches. Clone sizes are given selectively: once, few, many, or a class where the clone is expanded.

len	d_gene	abundance	v_gene	j_gene	CDR3nt	CDR3aa
16	TRBD1	few	TRBV2	TRBJ1-2	TGTGCCAGCAGTGAAGCGAGGGGGACAGGGAACTATGGCTACACCTTC	CASSEARGTGNYGYTF
14	-	-	TRBV4-3	TRBJ1-1	TGCGCCAGCAGCCAAGGCCTCGGGTACACTGAAGCTTTCTTT	CASSQGLGYTEAFF
12	-	-	TRBV5-4	TRBJ1-1	TGTGCCAGCACCGACGGGGGTCCCGAAGCTTTCTTT	CASTDGGPEAFF
15	TRBD2	-	TRBV11-1	TRBJ2-1	TGTGCCAGCAGCTTAACTAGCGAATCCTACAATGAGCAGTTCTTC	CASSLTSESYNEQFF
11	TRBD1	-	TRBV30	TRBJ2-1	TGTGCCTGGGGACAGGGAAGTGAGCAGTTCTTC	CAWGQGSEQFF
13	TRBD2	-	TRBV4-1	TRBJ2-1	TGCGCCAGCAGCCAAGGAACGGGAGGTGAGCAGTTCTTC	CASSQGTGGEQFF
13	TRBD1	-	TRBV5-1	TRBJ1-1	TGCGCCAGCAGCGAAGGACAGGGGGTTGAAGCTTTCTTT	CASSEGQGVEAFF
13	-	-	TRBV4-1	TRBJ1-1	TGCGCCAGCAGATTCAGGGATTTGACTGAAGCTTTCTTT	CASRFRDLTEAFF
15	TRBD2	-	TRBV6-5	TRBJ2-7	TGTGCCAGCAGTTACTCTAGCGGGAGCTCCTACGAGCAGTACTTC	CASSYSSGSSYEQYF
12	-	-	TRBV19	TRBJ2-5	TGTGCCAGTGAGGACAGACAAGAGACCCAGTACTTC	CASEDRQETQYF
11	-	-	TRBV20-1	TRBJ1-1	TGCAGTGGATGGTCTAGCCCATGGGCTTTCTTT	CSGWSSPWAFF
14	-	-	TRBV18	TRBJ1-1	TGTGCCAGCTCACCTTGGGCAATGAACACTGAAGCTTTCTTT	CASSPWAMNTEAFF
15	-	-	TRBV4-1	TRBJ1-5	TGCGCCAGCAGCCAAGACAGGGCGCCCAATCAGCCCCAGCATTTT	CASSQDRAPNQPQHF
14	-	-	TRBV29-1	TRBJ1-2	TGCAGCGCCGGTGTCGTGGGGCGCGATCATGGCTACACCTTC	CSAGVVGRDHGYTF
15	-	-	TRBV2	TRBJ1-4	TGTGCCAGCAGTGAAAACTTGCAGGGCATAGAAAAACTGTTTTTT	CASSENLQGIEKLFF
17	-	-	TRBV27	TRBJ1-5	TGTGCCAGCAGCCGGAACCCGACAGTGGGATTCAATCAGCCCCAGCATTTT	CASSRNPTVGFNQPQHF
11	-	once	TRBV7-2	TRBJ1-1	TGTGCCAGCAGCTCCCCCTTCGAACGGTTCTTT	CASSSPFERFF
16	-	-	TRBV5-1	TRBJ2-1	TGCGCCAGCAGCTTGGGTTCTAGCGCAGTTAACAATGAGCAGTTCTTC	CASSLGSSAVNNEQFF
15	-	-	TRBV6-6	TRBJ1-5	TGTGCCAGCGTTGTCCGGAGGGACGGGAATCAGCCCCAGCATTTT	CASVVRRDGNQPQHF
15	TRBD1	-	TRBV6-5	TRBJ1-5	TGTGCCAGCAGGGGGACAGGGGTTTCCAATCAGCCCCAGCATTTT	CASRGTGVSNQPQHF